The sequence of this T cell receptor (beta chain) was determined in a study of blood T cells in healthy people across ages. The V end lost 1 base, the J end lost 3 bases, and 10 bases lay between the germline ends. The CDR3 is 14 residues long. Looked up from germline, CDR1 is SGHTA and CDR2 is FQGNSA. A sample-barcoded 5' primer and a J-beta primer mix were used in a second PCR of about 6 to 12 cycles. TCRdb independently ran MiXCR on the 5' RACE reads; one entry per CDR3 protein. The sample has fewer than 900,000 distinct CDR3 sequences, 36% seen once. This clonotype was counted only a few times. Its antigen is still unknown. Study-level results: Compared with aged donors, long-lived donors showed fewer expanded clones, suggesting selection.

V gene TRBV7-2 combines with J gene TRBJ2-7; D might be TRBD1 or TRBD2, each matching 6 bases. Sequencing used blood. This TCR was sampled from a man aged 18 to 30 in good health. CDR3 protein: CASSLVGGNYEQYF. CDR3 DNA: TGTGCCAGCAGCTTAGTAGGGGGGAACTACGAGCAGTACTTC.